Detailed here is one T cell receptor beta chain. The second PCR ran about 6 to 11 cycles with a sample-barcoded 5' primer and J-beta primers. Each cDNA molecule, via a template-switch adaptor with 12 random nucleotides, was tagged. Sequencing yielded, for each sample, at least 3 million paired-end reads carrying CDR3. TCRdb fed the 5' RACE reads into MiXCR, producing one record per CDR3 protein. The table shows 1.5 million to 2 million distinct CDR3 sequences, with about 32% occurring only once. The data were obtained in a study of blood T cells in healthy people across ages. V lost 1 base to trimming and J lost 3 bases, with 15 bases between them. The CDR3 is 15 residues long. Germline CDR1 and CDR2: DFQATT and SNEGSKA (reference sequence).

The specimen was blood. This sequence originates from a woman in her thirties in good health. The chain uses TRBV20-1 and TRBJ1-2; D not certain. CDR3 residues: CSARATVGRDYGYTF. The DNA for the CDR3 is TGCAGTGCTAGAGCCACAGTAGGGAGAGACTATGGCTACACCTTC.